A single sample gave rise to the 5 T cell receptor beta chains below, sequenced in a study of response to subunit inactivated influenza vaccine. TCRdb passed the RT-PCR reads through MiXCR, listing each CDR3 protein once. Among around 300,000 distinct CDR3 sequences, over 20% were seen once, and the ten largest hold about a tenth. The sequencing here drew on PBMCs from blood, taken 21 months after vaccination. The receptors here all came from a man between 50 and 75 years old who received an inactivated influenza vaccine.

This chain links TRBV28 with TRBJ2-1; D gene uncertain. Trimming stripped 6 bases from V and 3 bases from J, with 6 bases between. Germline CDR1 reads MDHEN; CDR2 reads SYDVKM. CDR3 length: 12 amino acids. CDR3 amino acids: CASSGNYNEQFF. CDR3 DNA: TGTGCCAGCAGCGGAAACTACAATGAGCAGTTCTTC.

This clonotype has just one count. The genes are TRBV6-5 and TRBJ2-1; D uncertain. Trimming cost V 2 bases and J 0 bases, with 11 bases left between them. The CDR3 contains 16 residues. Germline-derived CDR1 and CDR2 are MNHEY and SVGAGI. The CDR3 here is CASSYKGLSSYNEQFF. CDR3 sequence (DNA): TGTGCCAGCAGTTACAAGGGCTTGAGCTCCTACAATGAGCAGTTCTTC.

There are a few counts of this clonotype. This may come from a read error, since a much larger clone is one base off. The rearrangement links TRBV3-1 to TRBJ2-5, with 7 nucleotides matching TRBD1. The V and J ends lost 4 bases and 4 bases, in that order; junction bases with no gene match: 3. Looked up from germline, CDR1 is LGHDT and CDR2 is YNNKEL (reference sequence). The CDR3 length is 13 residues. In DNA, the CDR3 is TGTGCCAGCAGCCCCTACAGGGGAGAGACCCAGTACTTC. Protein: CASSPYRGETQYF.

This clonotype was recorded at least ten times. The chain links TRBV6-5 to TRBJ1-5, with TRBD1 matching over 10 bases. Unmatched junction bases numbered 7, after V lost 0 bases and J lost 5 bases. CDR3 length: 17 residues. Germline CDR1 is MNHEY and CDR2 is SVGAGI. As DNA, the CDR3 is TGTGCCAGCAGTTACTCGCCGGGACAGGGGATACATCAGCCCCAGCATTTT. Translation gives CASSYSPGQGIHQPQHF.

The gene calls are TRBV13 and TRBJ2-7; 8 bases fit TRBD2. Germline V lookup: CDR1 PRHDT, CDR2 FYEKMQ (reference sequence). With 0 bases clipped from V and 3 bases from J, the junction kept 4 bases outside the gene matches. The CDR3 loop spans 15 amino acids. As DNA, the CDR3 is TGTGCCAGCAGCTTAGGCCGGACTAGCAACTACGAGCAGTACTTC. Protein sequence: CASSLGRTSNYEQYF.